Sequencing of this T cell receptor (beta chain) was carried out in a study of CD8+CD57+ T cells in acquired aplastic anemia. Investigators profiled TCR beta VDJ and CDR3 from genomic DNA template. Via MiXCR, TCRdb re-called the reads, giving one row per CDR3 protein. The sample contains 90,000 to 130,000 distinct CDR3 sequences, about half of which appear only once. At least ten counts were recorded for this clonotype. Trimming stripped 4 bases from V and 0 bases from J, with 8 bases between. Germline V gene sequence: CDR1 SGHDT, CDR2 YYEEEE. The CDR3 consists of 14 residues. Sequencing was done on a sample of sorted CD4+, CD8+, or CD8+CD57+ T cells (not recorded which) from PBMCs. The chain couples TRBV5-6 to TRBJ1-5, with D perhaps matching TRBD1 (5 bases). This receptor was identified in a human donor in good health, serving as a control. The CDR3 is CASSVTGSNQPQHF. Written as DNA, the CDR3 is TGTGCCAGCAGCGTCACAGGTAGCAATCAGCCCCAGCATTTT.